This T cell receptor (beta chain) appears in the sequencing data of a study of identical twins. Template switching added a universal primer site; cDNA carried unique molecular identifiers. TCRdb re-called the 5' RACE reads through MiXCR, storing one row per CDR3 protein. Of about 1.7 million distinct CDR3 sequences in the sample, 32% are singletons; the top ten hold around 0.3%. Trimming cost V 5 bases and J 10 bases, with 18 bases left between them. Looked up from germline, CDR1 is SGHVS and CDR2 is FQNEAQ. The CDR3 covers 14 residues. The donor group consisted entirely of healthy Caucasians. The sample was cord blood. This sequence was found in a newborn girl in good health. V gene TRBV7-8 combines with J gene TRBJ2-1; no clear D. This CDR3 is CASSALSLPYEQFF. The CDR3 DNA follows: TGTGCCAGCAGCGCCCTTTCCCTCCCCTACGAGCAGTTCTTC. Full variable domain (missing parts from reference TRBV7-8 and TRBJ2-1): GAGVSQSPRYKVAKRGQDVALRCDPISGHVSLFWYQQALGQGPEFLTYFQNEAQLDKSGLPSDRFFAERPEGSVSTLKIQRTQQEDSAVYLCASSALSLPYEQFFGPGTRLTVL.